This T cell receptor (beta chain) originates from a study of cytomegalovirus exposure and HLA in healthy donors. Overall study: A subsequent analysis stated that the 95 to 150 validation repertoires were run on the same platform as the 650 to 850 first-cohort repertoires.

Trimming shortened V by 0 bases and J by 4 bases, and 10 bases separated the two germline ends. The CDR3 has 14 amino acids. Germline assignment: CDR1 MNHEY and CDR2 SVGAGI. The data were produced by immunoSEQ multiplex PCR, yet TCRdb's version contains in-frame clones alone and is incomplete. Of about 98,000 clones listed, over 75% are singletons. General study results and limits: According to the study, about 180 TCR beta chains were cytomegalovirus-associated. The study found most TCR sequences rare, yet found some public TCRs in many donors.

This clone was seen once. Its antigen remains unidentified. The source is a young man in good health and CMV-seropositive. The sequenced sample consisted of PBMCs. This chain links TRBV6-5 with TRBJ2-7; D is ambiguous. The CDR3 nucleotides read TGTGCCAGCAGTTACTCGTCAGGAACATACGAGCAGTACTTC. This encodes CASSYSSGTYEQYF.